This T cell receptor beta chain comes out of a study of blood T cell repertoires in COVID-19. On the study more broadly: COVID-19 samples from acute and convalescent phases originated in the United States, Italy and Spain.

Some clones are missing from TCRdb's copy, which holds only in-frame ones; the method was immunoSEQ multiplex PCR. The data contain 100,000 to 150,000 clones, more than 75% of them singletons. Germline V lookup: CDR1 SGHNT, CDR2 YYREEE (reference sequence). The V and J ends lost 5 bases and 2 bases, in that order; junction bases with no gene match: 3. The CDR3 spans 13 residues. This sequence originates from a woman aged 70-85 years with COVID-19, enrolled during active disease. The specimen was peripheral blood. V is TRBV5-4 and J is TRBJ2-7, with 8 bases fitting TRBD1. The CDR3 sequence: CASSGTGPYEQYF. The CDR3, as DNA: TGTGCCAGCAGTGGGACAGGCCCCTACGAGCAGTACTTC.